The 27 T cell receptor beta chains below all came from one sample that was sequenced in a study of cytomegalovirus exposure and HLA in healthy donors. Produced via immunoSEQ multiplex PCR; TCRdb's table is partial and in-frame only. The repertoire has more than 60,000 clones, around 97% of them found once; the top ten carry roughly 1.5%. The sequenced sample consisted of PBMCs. All receptors derive from a woman under 30 in good health and CMV-seropositive.

The DNA for the CDR3 is TGTGCCAGCAGCGGAGGGGGCGTGAACACCGGGGAGCTGTTTTTT. This encodes CASSGGGVNTGELFF. The chain has TRBV9 and TRBJ2-2; TRBD1 matches 7 bases. With 3 bases clipped from V and 1 base from J, the junction kept 3 bases outside the gene matches. The CDR3 runs to 15 residues. Germline CDR1 is SGDLS and CDR2 is YYNGEE.

This clone was found once. The gene calls are TRBV5-6 and TRBJ2-7; D is unclear. CDR1 is SGHDT, CDR2 YYEEEE, per germline. Between the trimmed V and J ends, which lost 4 bases and 3 bases, there was a span of 14 bases. CDR3 length: 14 amino acids. CDR3 bases: TGTGCCAGCAGCCCCCCTCACGGGTTCTACGAGCAGTACTTC. This encodes CASSPPHGFYEQYF.

This clone was found once. CDR3: CASSSNPGTGGVNYGYTF. CDR3 sequence (DNA): TGTGCCAGCAGCTCCAACCCCGGGACAGGGGGCGTTAACTATGGCTACACCTTC. The chain carries TRBV13 and TRBJ1-2; the match to TRBD1 covers 12 bases. The germline V gene has CDR1 PRHDT and CDR2 FYEKMQ (reference sequence). J lost 1 base, V lost 4 bases, and 10 bases had no gene match. There are 18 residues in the CDR3.

The chain combines TRBV27 with TRBJ2-1, with D uncertain. CDR1 MNHEY and CDR2 SMNVEV come from the germline V gene (reference sequence). Trimming shortened V by 11 bases and J by 6 bases, and 14 bases separated the two germline ends. The CDR3 spans 12 residues. The CDR3 DNA is TGTGCCTCACTGGGTCCGGGCAATGAGCAGTTCTTC. It is translated as CASLGPGNEQFF.

The chain is built from TRBV30 and TRBJ2-5; 9 nucleotides match TRBD2. There are 14 residues in the CDR3. V trimming: 1 base; J trimming: 0 bases; junction bases outside the gene matches: 0. Germline V gives CDR1 GTSNPN, CDR2 SVGIG (reference sequence). This CDR3 reads CAWSGTSDQETQYF. DNA for the CDR3: TGTGCCTGGAGTGGGACTAGCGACCAAGAGACCCAGTACTTC.

V gene TRBV5-4 combines with J gene TRBJ2-5, with a possible D match to TRBD2 (7 bases). Per the germline V gene, CDR1 is SGHNT and CDR2 is YYREEE (reference sequence). CDR3 length equals 13 residues. Trimming removed 3 bases from V and 5 bases from J, with 11 bases in between. CDR3 amino acids: CASSWGGLETQYF. In DNA, the CDR3 is TGTGCCAGCAGCTGGGGGGGCCTGGAGACCCAGTACTTC.

This chain links TRBV7-9 with TRBJ1-1, with TRBD1 matching over 10 bases. In germline, CDR1 is SEHNR, CDR2 FQNEAQ (reference sequence). This CDR3 is built from 15 residues. V was clipped by 0 bases and J by 4 bases; unmatched bases: 2. CDR3 nucleotides: TGTGCCAGCAGCTTAGCACGACAGGGGGCCACTGAAGCTTTCTTT. Encoded protein: CASSLARQGATEAFF.

The chain links TRBV9 to TRBJ2-1; 8 bases align to TRBD2. The CDR3 is made up of 12 amino acids. Germline values: CDR1 SGDLS, CDR2 YYNGEE. V lost 7 bases to trimming and J lost 7 bases; unmatched junction nucleotides: 4. The CDR3 DNA is TGTGCCAGCGGAGGACTAGCTAATGAGCAGTTCTTC. This translates into CASGGLANEQFF.

This chain uses TRBV7-8 with TRBJ2-7; maybe TRBD2 (5 bases). The CDR3 extends over 14 amino acids. The V end lost 4 bases, the J end lost 3 bases, and 13 bases lay between the germline ends. Germline lookup yields CDR1 SGHVS and CDR2 FQNEAQ. As DNA, the CDR3 is TGTGCCAGCAGCTCCGAGGAGGACTTCTACGAGCAGTACTTC. Translation gives CASSSEEDFYEQYF.

J is TRBJ2-1 and V is TRBV28; the match to TRBD2 covers 8 bases. CDR1 is MDHEN, CDR2 SYDVKM, per germline. CDR3 length equals 15 residues. V was clipped by 7 bases and J by 5 bases; unmatched bases: 10. CDR3 protein: CASNPPGGGNNEQFF. CDR3 nucleotide sequence: TGTGCCAGCAACCCCCCGGGCGGGGGGAACAATGAGCAGTTCTTC.

This chain joins TRBV19 and TRBJ2-7; possible D gene TRBD2, 5 bases. The CDR3 is 11 residues long. Trimming shortened V by 7 bases and J by 3 bases, and 7 bases separated the two germline ends. The germline CDR1 and CDR2 sequences are LNHDA and SQIVND (reference sequence). The CDR3 reads CASTRDYEQYF. The CDR3 DNA reads as TGTGCCAGTACGAGGGACTACGAGCAGTACTTC.

This rearrangement joins TRBV5-6 to TRBJ2-1; 7 nucleotides match TRBD1. Germline-derived CDR1 and CDR2 are SGHDT and YYEEEE. The CDR3 has 14 amino acids. The V and J ends lost 2 bases and 8 bases, in that order; junction bases with no gene match: 7. The CDR3 reads CASSFPRTGDEQFF. The CDR3 DNA follows: TGTGCCAGCAGCTTCCCACGTACAGGGGATGAGCAGTTCTTC.

The rearrangement uses TRBV9 and TRBJ2-1; 14 bases fit TRBD2. CDR1 and CDR2 from the germline V gene are SGDLS and YYNGEE. This CDR3 spans 20 amino acids. V trimming: 3 bases; J trimming: 1 base; junction bases outside the gene matches: 12. Written as DNA, the CDR3 is TGTGCCAGCAGCGGAAGATGGACTAGCGGGAGGAGCGCGTCCTACAATGAGCAGTTCTTC. It codes for CASSGRWTSGRSASYNEQFF.

This chain uses TRBV5-3 with TRBJ1-2; D might be TRBD1 (5 bases). TRBV5-3 qualifies as an ORF whose function is uncertain. The CDR3 covers 13 residues. Trimming took off 4 bases at V and 5 bases at J, with 12 bases between the two ends. The CDR3 bases are TGTGCCAGAAGCAAAAACCAGGGATATGGCTACACCTTC. This sequence encodes CARSKNQGYGYTF.

The chain employs TRBV19 and TRBJ2-2; 9 nucleotides align to TRBD1. V lost 7 bases, J lost 0 bases, and 6 bases stayed unmatched. The CDR3 runs to 16 residues. CDR1 LNHDA and CDR2 SQIVND come from the germline V gene (reference sequence). CDR3 loop: CASKARTGANTGELFF. The CDR3, as DNA: TGTGCCAGTAAAGCTAGGACAGGGGCGAACACCGGGGAGCTGTTTTTT.

The CDR3 nucleotides are TGTGCCAGCAGTGAGTTTTATAGCAATCAGCCCCAGCATTTT. As protein: CASSEFYSNQPQHF. This rearrangement joins TRBV6-4 to TRBJ1-5, with D unresolved. The CDR3 runs to 14 residues. With 3 bases removed from V and 0 bases from J, the gap between germline ends came to 6 bases. The germline CDR1 and CDR2 sequences are MRHNA and SNTAGT.

CDR3 DNA sequence: TGTGCCAGCAGCTTGGTCCCCGGGAGCTACGAGCAGTACTTC. It encodes CASSLVPGSYEQYF. The chain carries TRBV7-9 and TRBJ2-7; tentative D call: TRBD2 (6 bases). This CDR3 region has 14 residues. V was pared by 3 bases and J by 3 bases, with 12 bases between. Germline lookup yields CDR1 SEHNR and CDR2 FQNEAQ (reference sequence). Filled out from reference TRBV7-9 and TRBJ2-7, the complete variable domain reads DTGVSQNPRHKITKRGQNVTFRCDPISEHNRLYWYRQTLGQGPEFLTYFQNEAQLEKSRLLSDRFSAERPKGSFSTLEIQRTEQGDSAMYLCASSLVPGSYEQYFGPGTRLTVT.

The rearrangement joins TRBV28 to TRBJ1-2; no clear D. Germline V lookup: CDR1 MDHEN, CDR2 SYDVKM. This CDR3 has 13 amino acids. V was pared by 5 bases and J by 8 bases, with 15 bases between. The CDR3 region has the DNA TGTGCCAGCAGTCCAGAGGGAAGTGAAGGCTACACCTTC. Amino acid sequence: CASSPEGSEGYTF.

This clone was recorded only once. The chain employs TRBV16 and TRBJ1-1; D might be TRBD1 (6 bases). The germline V gene has CDR1 KGHSY and CDR2 FQNENV. CDR3 length equals 16 residues. The V gene lost 1 base and the J gene lost 1 base, with 13 bases spanning the gap. CDR3: CASSQWGGHQNTEAFF. As DNA, the CDR3 is TGTGCCAGCAGCCAATGGGGGGGGCATCAGAACACTGAAGCTTTCTTT.

The chain uses TRBV5-5 and TRBJ2-3; 8 bases match TRBD2. The junction had 5 bases not matched to a gene; V was cut back by 0 bases and J by 2 bases. CDR1 is SGHKS and CDR2 is YYEKEE in the germline V gene (reference sequence). The length of the CDR3 is 16 residues. In nucleotides, the CDR3 is TGTGCCAGCAGCTTGGGACTAGCGCCCAACACAGATACGCAGTATTTT. Translated: CASSLGLAPNTDTQYF.

The chain joins TRBV28 to TRBJ2-7; 7 bases align to TRBD1. The V gene's germline CDR1 is MDHEN and CDR2 SYDVKM. The junction had 10 bases not matched to a gene; V was cut back by 2 bases and J by 3 bases. This CDR3 has 16 amino acids. DNA for the CDR3: TGTGCCAGCAGTTTAGACTCCGGGACAGACGGCTACGAGCAGTACTTC. Its translation is CASSLDSGTDGYEQYF.

This clone was seen only once. The chain joins TRBV5-6 to TRBJ2-2, with 12 nucleotides matching TRBD2. This CDR3 has 18 amino acids. CDR1 and CDR2 from the germline V gene are SGHDT and YYEEEE. V dropped 2 bases and J dropped 5; count of bases not matched to a gene: 10. The CDR3 spells CASSFGLAGGPRTGELFF. The CDR3 DNA sequence: TGTGCCAGCAGCTTTGGGCTAGCGGGAGGGCCGAGGACCGGGGAGCTGTTTTTT. The variable domain in full, with the rest retrieved from reference TRBV5-6 and TRBJ2-2, is DAGVTQSPTHLIKTRGQQVTLRCSPKSGHDTVSWYQQALGQGPQFIFQYYEEEERQRGNFPDRFSGHQFPNYSSELNVNALLLGDSALYLCASSFGLAGGPRTGELFFGEGSRLTVL.

The chain recombines TRBV10-1 with TRBJ2-7, with 11 bases fitting TRBD2. There are 16 residues in the CDR3. CDR1 and CDR2 from the germline V gene are WNHNN and SYGVQD (reference sequence). Unmatched junction bases numbered 12, after V lost 5 bases and J lost 6 bases. CDR3 sequence reads: CASSPHSGRADSEQYF. The CDR3 bases are TGCGCCAGCAGTCCCCATAGCGGGAGGGCCGACTCCGAGCAGTACTTC.

The CDR3 coding sequence is TGTGCCAGCTCACCAGGCGGAACCACAGATACGCAGTATTTT. As protein: CASSPGGTTDTQYF. The chain employs TRBV18 and TRBJ2-3; D remains ambiguous. The CDR3 contains 14 residues. CDR1 is KGHSH and CDR2 is LQKENI in the germline V gene. The V and J ends lost 2 bases and 2 bases respectively, with 8 bases between them.

The chain joins TRBV28 to TRBJ2-1; perhaps TRBD1 as D (5 bases). CDR3 size: 11 residues. Germline CDR1 and CDR2: MDHEN and SYDVKM. CDR3 protein: CGSRWGDEQFF. The CDR3, as DNA: TGTGGTTCCAGGTGGGGCGATGAGCAGTTCTTC.

The rearrangement uses TRBV10-3 and TRBJ2-3, with D perhaps TRBD2 (7 bases). From germline, CDR1 is ENHRY and CDR2 SYGVKD. The length of the CDR3 is 16 residues. V lost 0 bases to trimming and J lost 4 bases, with 14 bases between them. This chain's CDR3 is CAISESTRGGPDTQYF. In DNA form, the CDR3 reads TGTGCCATCAGTGAGTCGACTAGGGGGGGACCAGATACGCAGTATTTT.

This chain connects TRBV30 to TRBJ2-3; D unclear. The ends were cut back, 1 base at V and 3 bases at J, with 11 bases in the middle. This CDR3 is built from 14 residues. Per the germline V gene, CDR1 is GTSNPN and CDR2 is SVGIG (reference sequence). The CDR3 coding sequence is TGTGCCTGGAGTGGGAGACTCCCGACAGATACGCAGTATTTT. Protein: CAWSGRLPTDTQYF.